The entry that follows covers one TCR beta chain sequence. Its antigen is not identified. TCRdb itself ran the reads through MiXCR, one entry per CDR3 protein. The sample lists about 400,000 distinct CDR3 sequences; about 32% were seen once. The length of the CDR3 is 14 residues. CDR1 and CDR2 (germline): SGHAT, FQDESV (reference sequence). Trimming removed 2 bases from V and 4 bases from J, with 11 bases in between. The sample originates from a study of T cell repertoires in cytomegalovirus infection. The receptor was derived from a human donor in good health (CMV status not recorded). Some clones in this sample may be carry-over from other donors' samples. V is TRBV11-1 and J is TRBJ2-5; tentatively, D is TRBD2 (5 bases). Sequencing used cultured PBMCs, obtained from culture after CMV antigen stimulation. CDR3 amino acids: CASSLLGEGETQYF. The CDR3 DNA follows: TGTGCCAGCAGCTTACTCGGCGAGGGAGAGACCCAGTACTTC.